Only one count was recorded for the clone carrying this TCR beta chain. Repertoires were generated with immunoSEQ multiplex PCR, while TCRdb's copy carries only in-frame clones and drops some. The profile covers tens of thousands of clones, with under 95% appearing a single time and over 1% taken by the ten largest. This record belongs to a study of control samples from healthy donors and cancer patients. Trimming cost V 2 bases and J 0 bases; bases outside gene matches: 2. Germline lookup yields CDR1 SGHRS and CDR2 YFSETQ. This CDR3 is built from 14 residues. The sequence was obtained from a woman in her thirties or forties with lung cancer. The rearrangement joins TRBV5-1 to TRBJ2-7; 7 bases align to TRBD1. Material for sequencing was PBMCs. The CDR3 spells CASSLGTASYEQYF. CDR3 nucleotide sequence: TGCGCCAGCAGCTTAGGGACAGCCTCCTACGAGCAGTACTTC.